This TCR beta chain was identified in a study of patients and donors after allogeneic stem cell transplantation. TCRdb analysed the RT-PCR reads with MiXCR anew, one entry per CDR3 protein. The data contain roughly 960,000 distinct CDR3 sequences, under 20% of them singletons. CDR3 length: 16 residues. Germline V lookup: CDR1 LGHNA, CDR2 YNFKEQ. The ends were cut back, 1 base at V and 4 bases at J, with 16 bases in the middle. This receptor was identified in a human donor who was either an allogeneic HSCT recipient or a stem cell or donor lymphocyte infusion donor (not recorded which). It is not recorded whose cells these are; they may come from a transplant donor. The chain has TRBV4-2 and TRBJ1-1, with D unresolved. The sequencing sample was made of blood, either unsorted or a sorted T cell fraction (not recorded which). In nucleotides, the CDR3 is TGTGCCAGCAGCCAAGTCTCGGCAAGCCGAGGCACTGAAGCTTTCTTT. This encodes CASSQVSASRGTEAFF.